This T cell receptor beta chain stems from a study of blood T cells in healthy people across ages. The study's findings and limits: Whereas aged donors had fewer naive CD4+ cells, long-lived donors had more of them and higher diversity.

The CDR3 sequence is 14 residues long. Germline trimming cut 5 bases from V and 8 bases from J; bases unmatched to any gene: 11. Next came a second PCR, run for roughly 6 to 11 cycles, which used a sample-barcoded 5' primer along with a J-beta primer mix. The study obtained at least 3 million CDR3-containing paired-end reads from every sample. TCRdb fed the 5' RACE reads into MiXCR, producing one record per CDR3 protein. The repertoire holds roughly 800,000 distinct CDR3 sequences, 58% seen once, with approximately 21% in the top ten. This clonotype is a singleton in its sample. What it binds is unknown.

The source of this sequence is a man younger than 45 in good health. The genes are TRBV12-3 or TRBV12-4 and TRBJ1-2; 7 bases align to TRBD1. Material: blood. CDR3 in DNA: TGTGCCAGCAGTCCCGAATTGACAGGGACCGGCTACACCTTC. Translating gives CASSPELTGTGYTF.